This TCR beta chain was documented in a study of T cell responses to AZD1222 COVID-19 vaccine. TCRdb keeps only in-frame clones here, not all; method: immunoSEQ multiplex PCR. The sample holds about 200,000 clones; 85% to 95% are singletons and the top ten take about 1%. The germline CDR1 and CDR2 sequences are MDHEN and SYDVKM. The length of the CDR3 is 18 residues. V lost 3 bases and J 5 bases, leaving 23 bases between the germline ends. Concerning this clone: Antigen: not known.

General observations from the study: White British people made up most donors, females outnumbered males, and clonal diversity was possibly underestimated. Reportedly, nearly half the spike-specific TCRs target unmutated variant regions.

The rearrangement links TRBV28 to TRBJ2-1; perhaps TRBD2 as D (6 bases). The TCR comes from an adult in good health. The source material was peripheral blood, sampled on day 0 of MenACWY control vaccination. DNA of the CDR3: TGTGCCAGCAGTTTCAGGATGCGTGGGTTCCGGGGGAACAATGAGCAGTTCTTC. The encoded protein is CASSFRMRGFRGNNEQFF.